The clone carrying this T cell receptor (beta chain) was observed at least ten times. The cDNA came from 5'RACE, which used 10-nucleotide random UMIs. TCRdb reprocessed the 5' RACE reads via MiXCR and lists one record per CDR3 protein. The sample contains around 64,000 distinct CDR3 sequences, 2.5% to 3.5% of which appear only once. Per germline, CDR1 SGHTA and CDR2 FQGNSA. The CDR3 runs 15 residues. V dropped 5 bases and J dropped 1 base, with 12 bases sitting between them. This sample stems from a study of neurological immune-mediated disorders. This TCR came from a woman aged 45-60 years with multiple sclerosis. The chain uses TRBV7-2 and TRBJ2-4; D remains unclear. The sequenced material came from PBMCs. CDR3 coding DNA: TGTGCCAGCAGCCGAGACCCCGGGGCCAAAAACATTCAGTACTTC. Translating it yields CASSRDPGAKNIQYF. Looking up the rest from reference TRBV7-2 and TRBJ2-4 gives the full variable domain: GAGVSQSPSNKVTEKGKDVELRCDPISGHTALYWYRQSLGQGLEFLIYFQGNSAPDKSGLPSDRFSAERTGGSVSTLTIQRTQQEDSAVYLCASSRDPGAKNIQYFGAGTRLSVL.